This T cell receptor beta chain is drawn from a study of T cell repertoires in cytomegalovirus infection. As for the study in general: Alongside well-studied HLA-B-restricted CMV epitopes, recently identified HLA-C-restricted CMV epitopes were also used. An indication of both CMV infection and matching HLA type came from public TCR beta signatures. Whole-study results and caveats: Based on cumulative public TCR beta family frequency, carriers of CMV plus the relevant HLA were identified. HLA-C-restricted CMV clonotypes gave the most frequent clonotype in two of eight donors.

Germline V gene data show CDR1 as MNHEY and CDR2 as SVGEGT. This CDR3 contains 16 residues. V lost 8 bases to trimming and J lost 1 base, with 18 bases between them. One entry per CDR3 protein, called by TCRdb with MiXCR from the reads. The sample includes about half a million distinct CDR3 sequences, around 30% seen only once; the top ten take 15% to 20%. A remark on this clonotype: Its antigen remains unidentified.

This receptor was identified in a human donor in good health (CMV status not recorded). Some clones in this sample may be carry-over from other donors' samples. This chain connects TRBV6-2 or TRBV6-3 to TRBJ2-4, with no clear D. The material sequenced was cultured PBMCs, taken from culture after CMV antigen stimulation. Here the CDR3 reads CASGRMGSQAKNIQYF. As DNA, the CDR3 is TGTGCCAGCGGACGGATGGGCAGCCAGGCCAAAAACATTCAGTACTTC.